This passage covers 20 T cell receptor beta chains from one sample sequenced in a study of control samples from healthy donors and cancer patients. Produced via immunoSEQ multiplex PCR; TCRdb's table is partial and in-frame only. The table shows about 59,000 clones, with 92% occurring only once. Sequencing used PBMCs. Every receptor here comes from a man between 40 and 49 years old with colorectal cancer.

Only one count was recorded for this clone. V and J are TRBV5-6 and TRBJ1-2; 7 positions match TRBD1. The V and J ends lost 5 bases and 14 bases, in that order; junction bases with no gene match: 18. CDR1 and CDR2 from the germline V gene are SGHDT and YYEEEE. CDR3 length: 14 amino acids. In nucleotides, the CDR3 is TGTGCCAGCAGTTATTCAGGGGGACGTGTATCTGCGACCTTC. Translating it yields CASSYSGGRVSATF.

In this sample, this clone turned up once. CDR3 loop: CASSLGGWYDEQFF. As DNA, the CDR3 is TGTGCCAGCAGCTTAGGGGGTTGGTATGATGAGCAGTTCTTC. The genes are TRBV7-2 and TRBJ2-1; no clear D. The CDR3 covers 14 residues. Germline V gene sequence: CDR1 SGHTA, CDR2 FQGNSA. The ends were cut back, 1 base at V and 8 bases at J, with 12 bases in the middle.

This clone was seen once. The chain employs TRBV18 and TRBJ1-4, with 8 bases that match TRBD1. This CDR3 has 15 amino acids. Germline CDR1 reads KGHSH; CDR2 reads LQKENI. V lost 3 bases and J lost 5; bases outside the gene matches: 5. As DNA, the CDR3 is TGTGCCAGCTCACCTCGGACAGGGCCGAATGAAAAACTGTTTTTT. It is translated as CASSPRTGPNEKLFF.

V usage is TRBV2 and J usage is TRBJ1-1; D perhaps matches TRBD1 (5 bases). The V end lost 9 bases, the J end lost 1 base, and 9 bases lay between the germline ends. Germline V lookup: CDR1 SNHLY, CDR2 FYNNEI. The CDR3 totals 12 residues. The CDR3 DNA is TGTGCCAGTACCGGACAGAACACTGAAGCTTTCTTT. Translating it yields CASTGQNTEAFF. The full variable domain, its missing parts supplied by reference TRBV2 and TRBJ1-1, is EPEVTQTPSHQVTQMGQEVILRCVPISNHLYFYWYRQILGQKVEFLVSFYNNEISEKSEIFDDQFSVERPDGSNFTLKIRSTKLEDSAMYFCASTGQNTEAFFGQGTRLTVV.

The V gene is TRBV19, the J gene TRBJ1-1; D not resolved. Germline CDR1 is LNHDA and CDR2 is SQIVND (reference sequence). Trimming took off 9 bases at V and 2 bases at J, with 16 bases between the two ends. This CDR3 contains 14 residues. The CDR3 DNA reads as TGTGCCAGCCGCGCACCGGACGGAAACACTGAAGCTTTCTTT. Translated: CASRAPDGNTEAFF. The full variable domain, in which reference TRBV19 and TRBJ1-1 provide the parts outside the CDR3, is DGGITQSPKYLFRKEGQNVTLSCEQNLNHDAMYWYRQDPGQGLRLIYYSQIVNDFQKGDIAEGYSVSREKKESFPLTVTSAQKNPTAFYLCASRAPDGNTEAFFGQGTRLTVV.

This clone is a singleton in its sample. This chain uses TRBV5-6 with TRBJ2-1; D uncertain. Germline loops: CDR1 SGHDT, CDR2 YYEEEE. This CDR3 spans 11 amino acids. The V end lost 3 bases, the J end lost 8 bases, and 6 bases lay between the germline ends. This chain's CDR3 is CASSSYDEQFF. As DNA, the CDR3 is TGTGCCAGCAGCTCTTATGATGAGCAGTTCTTC.

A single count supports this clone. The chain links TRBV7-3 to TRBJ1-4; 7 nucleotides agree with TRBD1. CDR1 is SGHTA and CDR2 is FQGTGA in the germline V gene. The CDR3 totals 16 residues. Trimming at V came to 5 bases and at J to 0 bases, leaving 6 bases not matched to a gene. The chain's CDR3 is CASSRQGGTTNEKLFF. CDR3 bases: TGTGCCAGCAGCCGGCAGGGGGGAACAACTAATGAAAAACTGTTTTTT.

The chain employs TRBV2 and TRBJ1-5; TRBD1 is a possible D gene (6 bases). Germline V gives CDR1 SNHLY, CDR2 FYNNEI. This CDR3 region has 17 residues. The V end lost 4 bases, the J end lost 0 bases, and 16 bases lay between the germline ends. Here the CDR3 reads CASSVYRGSNSNQPQHF. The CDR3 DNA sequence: TGTGCCAGCAGTGTGTATAGGGGGAGTAATAGCAATCAGCCCCAGCATTTT.

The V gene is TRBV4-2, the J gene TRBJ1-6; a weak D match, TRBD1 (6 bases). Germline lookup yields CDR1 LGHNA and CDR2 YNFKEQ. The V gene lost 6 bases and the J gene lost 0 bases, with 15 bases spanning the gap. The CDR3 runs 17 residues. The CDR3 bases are TGTGCCAGCAGAAAGGACAGCCTCAGCTCCTATAATTCACCCCTCCACTTT. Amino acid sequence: CASRKDSLSSYNSPLHF.

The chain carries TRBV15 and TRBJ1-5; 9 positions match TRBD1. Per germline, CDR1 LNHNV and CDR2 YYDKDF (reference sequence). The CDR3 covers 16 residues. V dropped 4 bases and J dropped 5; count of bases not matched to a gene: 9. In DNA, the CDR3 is TGTGCCACCAGCAATATCCGGGACAGGGACCATCAGCCCCAGCATTTT. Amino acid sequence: CATSNIRDRDHQPQHF.

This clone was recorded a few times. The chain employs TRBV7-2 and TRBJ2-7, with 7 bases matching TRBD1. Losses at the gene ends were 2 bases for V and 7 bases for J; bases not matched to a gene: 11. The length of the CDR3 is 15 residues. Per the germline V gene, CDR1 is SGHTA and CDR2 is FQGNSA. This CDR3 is CASSLFVGQFNEQYF. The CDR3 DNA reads TGTGCCAGCAGCTTATTTGTGGGACAGTTTAATGAGCAGTACTTC.

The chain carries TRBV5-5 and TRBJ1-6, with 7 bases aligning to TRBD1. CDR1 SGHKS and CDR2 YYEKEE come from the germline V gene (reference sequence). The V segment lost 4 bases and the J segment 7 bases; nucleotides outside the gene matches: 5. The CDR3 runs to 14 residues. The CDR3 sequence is CASSRDSQNSPLHF. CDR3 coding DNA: TGTGCCAGCAGCAGGGACAGCCAGAATTCACCCCTCCACTTT.

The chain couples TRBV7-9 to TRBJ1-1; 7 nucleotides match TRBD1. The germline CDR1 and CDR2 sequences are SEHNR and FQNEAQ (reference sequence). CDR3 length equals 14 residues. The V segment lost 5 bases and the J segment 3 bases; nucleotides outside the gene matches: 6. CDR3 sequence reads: CASSRTGSDTEAFF. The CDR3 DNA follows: TGTGCCAGCAGCCGGACAGGATCGGACACTGAAGCTTTCTTT.

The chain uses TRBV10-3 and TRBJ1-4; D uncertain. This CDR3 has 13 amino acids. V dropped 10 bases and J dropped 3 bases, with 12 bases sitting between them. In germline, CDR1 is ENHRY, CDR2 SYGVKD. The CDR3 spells CATTPLANEKLFF. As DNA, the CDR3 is TGTGCCACTACGCCATTAGCTAATGAAAAACTGTTTTTT.

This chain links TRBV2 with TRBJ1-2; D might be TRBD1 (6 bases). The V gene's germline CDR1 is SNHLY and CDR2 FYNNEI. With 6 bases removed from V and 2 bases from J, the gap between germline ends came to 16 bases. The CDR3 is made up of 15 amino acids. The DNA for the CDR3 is TGTGCCAGCAGCCCGGGCCCCGGGACAAACTATGGCTACACCTTC. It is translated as CASSPGPGTNYGYTF.

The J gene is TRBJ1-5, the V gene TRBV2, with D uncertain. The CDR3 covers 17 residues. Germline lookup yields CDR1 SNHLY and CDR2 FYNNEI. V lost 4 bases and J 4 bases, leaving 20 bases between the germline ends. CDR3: CASSAEGILYRNQPQHF. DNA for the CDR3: TGTGCCAGCAGTGCGGAAGGGATCCTCTATCGGAATCAGCCCCAGCATTTT.

The CDR3 bases are TGTGCCAGCAGGGGGACTAGCGGTTCCACCGGGGAGCTGTTTTTT. Translation: CASRGTSGSTGELFF. This chain uses TRBV6-5 with TRBJ2-2; the match to TRBD2 covers 11 bases. Germline loops: CDR1 MNHEY, CDR2 SVGAGI. J lost 4 bases, V lost 6 bases, and 4 bases had no gene match. The CDR3 totals 15 residues.

The CDR3 nucleotides read TGTGCCAGCAGTTACTTTGGGGGGGGGACGCGGGAGCAGTACTTC. Translated, it gives CASSYFGGGTREQYF. The chain couples TRBV2 to TRBJ2-7, with 7 bases aligning to TRBD2. The CDR3 covers 15 residues. With 5 bases clipped from V and 7 bases from J, the junction kept 14 bases outside the gene matches. Germline loops: CDR1 SNHLY, CDR2 FYNNEI.

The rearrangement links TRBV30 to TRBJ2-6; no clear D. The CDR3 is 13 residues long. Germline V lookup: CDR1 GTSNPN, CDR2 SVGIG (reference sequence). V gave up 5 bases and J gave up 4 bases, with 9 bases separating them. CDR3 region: CAWVEQGANVLTF. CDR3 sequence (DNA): TGTGCCTGGGTGGAGCAAGGGGCCAACGTCCTGACTTTC.

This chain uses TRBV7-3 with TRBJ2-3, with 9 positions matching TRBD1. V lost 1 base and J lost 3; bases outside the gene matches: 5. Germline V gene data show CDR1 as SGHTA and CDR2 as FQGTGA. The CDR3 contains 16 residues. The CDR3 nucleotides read TGTGCCAGCAGCTTAATGGGGACAGGGCGGACAGATACGCAGTATTTT. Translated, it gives CASSLMGTGRTDTQYF.